The present TCR beta chain was sequenced within a study of tumor-infiltrating lymphocytes in primary liver carcinoma. Study overall: Patients had primary liver carcinoma treated by surgical resection. Tumor lesions were T1-T3 N0M0 and spanned roughly 4 to 10 cm.

A constant-region primer served to make TCR beta cDNA from roughly 500 ng total RNA. For TCR beta, libraries were produced by three nested multiplex PCR rounds using slightly modified ARM-PCR. The first two PCR rounds used TRBV1-TRBV30 primers with a Cbeta primer, 10 cycles each. TCRdb reanalysed the multiplex PCR reads using MiXCR and keeps one entry per CDR3 protein. Here the sample spans 180,000 or so distinct CDR3 sequences, over 45% being singletons. The length of the CDR3 is 14 residues. Trimming cost V 5 bases and J 8 bases; bases outside gene matches: 11. From germline, CDR1 is SEHNR and CDR2 FQNEAQ (reference sequence). Blood RNA came from unsorted whole blood; germline DNA was also extracted. The study, taken as a whole, reports: Tumors carried a top-250-clone fraction significantly exceeding that of blood (p = 0.039).

Turning to this clonotype: Antigen: not known. Lacking the conserved final phenylalanine or tryptophan, this CDR3 likely reflects a read error.

The J gene is TRBJ2-7, the V gene TRBV7-9; 8 positions agree with TRBD2. The sample taken for sequencing was peripheral blood. The TCR comes from a man aged 40-49 years with primary liver carcinoma and hepatitis B virus infection. The CDR3: CASSLSAGDGKQYY. The CDR3 nucleotides read TGTGCCAGCAGCCTATCAGCGGGAGATGGAAAGCAGTACTAC.